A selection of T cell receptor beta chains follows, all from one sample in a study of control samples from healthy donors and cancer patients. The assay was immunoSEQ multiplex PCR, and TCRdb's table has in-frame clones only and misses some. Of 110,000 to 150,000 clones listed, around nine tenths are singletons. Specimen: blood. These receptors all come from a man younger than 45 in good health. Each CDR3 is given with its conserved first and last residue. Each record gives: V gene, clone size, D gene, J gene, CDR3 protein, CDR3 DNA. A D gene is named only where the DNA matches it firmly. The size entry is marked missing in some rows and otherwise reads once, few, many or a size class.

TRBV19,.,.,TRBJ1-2,CASSINRSYGYTF,TGTGCCAGTAGTATAAACAGGTCCTATGGCTACACCTTC
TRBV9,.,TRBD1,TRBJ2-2,CASSFRDRGTGELFF,TGTGCCAGCAGCTTCCGGGACAGGGGCACCGGGGAGCTGTTTTTT
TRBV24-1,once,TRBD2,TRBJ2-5,CATSDPGRGTQYF,TGTGCCACCAGTGACCCCGGGAGGGGGACCCAGTACTTC
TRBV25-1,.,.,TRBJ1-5,CASSSREYQPQHF,TGTGCCAGCAGTAGCAGGGAATACCAGCCCCAGCATTTT
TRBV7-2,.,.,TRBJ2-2,CASSPQGHTGELFF,TGTGCCAGCAGCCCACAGGGTCACACCGGGGAGCTGTTTTTT
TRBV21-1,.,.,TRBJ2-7,CASSTNPGTGDHEQYF,TGTGCCAGCAGCACTAACCCCGGGACAGGGGACCACGAGCAGTACTTC
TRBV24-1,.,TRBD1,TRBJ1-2,CATRGTGEDYGYTF,TGTGCCACCAGAGGTACAGGGGAGGACTATGGCTACACCTTC
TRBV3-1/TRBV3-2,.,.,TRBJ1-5,CASGWDQPQHF,TGTGCCAGCGGGTGGGATCAGCCCCAGCATTTT
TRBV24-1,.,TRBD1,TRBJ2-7,CATSTGTGYEQYF,TGTGCCACCAGCACCGGGACAGGCTACGAGCAGTACTTC
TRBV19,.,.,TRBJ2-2,CASSSHNTGELFF,TGTGCCAGTAGTTCGCACAACACCGGGGAGCTGTTTTTT
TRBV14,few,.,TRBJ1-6,CASSQDLFLVPFGPSPLHF,TGTGCCAGCAGCCAAGATCTTTTTTTGGTACCTTTCGGTCCGTCACCCCTCCACTTT
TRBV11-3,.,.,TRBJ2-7,CASSLSGSYEQYF,TGTGCCAGCAGCTTAAGCGGGTCCTACGAGCAGTACTTC
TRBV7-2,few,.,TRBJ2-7,CASSPGQTPFPHEQYF,TGTGCCAGCAGCCCAGGACAGACCCCCTTCCCCCACGAGCAGTACTTC
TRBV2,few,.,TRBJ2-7,CATATGGSLSYEQYF,TGTGCCACCGCCACGGGCGGGTCCCTCTCCTACGAGCAGTACTTC
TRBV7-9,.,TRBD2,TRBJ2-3,CASRPGYTSGARYTQYF,TGTGCCAGCAGACCCGGCTACACTAGCGGGGCCCGGTATACGCAGTATTTT
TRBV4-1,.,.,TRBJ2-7,CASSFQQGYEQYF,TGCGCCAGCAGTTTTCAACAGGGCTACGAGCAGTACTTC
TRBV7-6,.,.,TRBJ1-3,CASSWDLSGNTIYF,TGTGCCAGCAGCTGGGATCTCTCTGGAAACACCATATATTTT
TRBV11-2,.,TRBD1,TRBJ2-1,CASSLVLQGDEQFF,TGTGCCAGCAGCTTAGTTCTACAGGGGGATGAGCAGTTCTTC
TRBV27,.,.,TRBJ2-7,CASSLYSGNSYEQYF,TGTGCCAGCAGTCTTTACAGCGGAAACTCCTACGAGCAGTACTTC
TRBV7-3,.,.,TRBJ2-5,CASSLLGTVGTQYF,TGTGCCAGCAGCTTACTGGGAACGGTGGGGACCCAGTACTTC
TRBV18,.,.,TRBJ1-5,CASSPSGYSNQPQHF,TGTGCCAGCTCACCAAGCGGGTATAGCAATCAGCCCCAGCATTTT
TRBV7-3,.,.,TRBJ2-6,CASSFVRTGANVLTF,TGTGCCAGCAGCTTCGTGCGGACTGGGGCCAACGTCCTGACTTTC
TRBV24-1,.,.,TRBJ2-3,CATFDGASTDTQYF,TGTGCCACCTTCGACGGTGCTAGCACAGATACGCAGTATTTT
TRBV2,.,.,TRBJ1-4,CASSETERGGAKLFF,TGTGCCAGCAGTGAGACAGAGAGGGGGGGGGCGAAACTGTTTTTT
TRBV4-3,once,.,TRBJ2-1,CASSQDLATKNNEQFF,TGCGCCAGCAGCCAAGATTTGGCGACCAAAAACAATGAGCAGTTCTTC
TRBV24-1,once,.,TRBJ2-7,CATSDLAGEQYF,TGTGCCACCAGTGATTTGGCGGGTGAGCAGTACTTC
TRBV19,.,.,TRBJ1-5,CASSIEANNQPQHF,TGTGCCAGTAGTATAGAGGCCAACAATCAGCCCCAGCATTTT
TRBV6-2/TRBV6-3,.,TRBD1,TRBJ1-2,CASSYQTGQNYGYTF,TGTGCCAGCAGTTACCAGACGGGACAGAACTATGGCTACACCTTC
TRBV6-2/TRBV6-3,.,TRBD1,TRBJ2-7,CASIPRGQGNEQYF,TGTGCCAGCATCCCAAGAGGACAGGGGAACGAGCAGTACTTC
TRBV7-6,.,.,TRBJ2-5,CASSLASLGETQYF,TGTGCCAGCAGCTTAGCGAGTCTAGGAGAGACCCAGTACTTC
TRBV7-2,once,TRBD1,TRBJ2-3,CASSLYGQGTDTQYF,TGTGCCAGCAGCCTTTACGGACAGGGAACAGATACGCAGTATTTT
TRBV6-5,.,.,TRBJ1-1,CASRGGSAGGTEAFF,TGTGCCAGCCGGGGGGGGAGTGCGGGCGGCACTGAAGCTTTCTTT
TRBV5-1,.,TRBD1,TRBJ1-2,CASSYDRGGYTF,TGCGCCAGCAGCTACGACAGGGGAGGCTACACCTTC
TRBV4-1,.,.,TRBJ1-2,CASSQPEGRYHGYTF,TGCGCCAGCAGCCAACCCGAGGGACGGTACCATGGCTACACCTTC
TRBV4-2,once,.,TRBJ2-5,CASSQRLGTAVLETQYF,TGTGCCAGCAGCCAAAGGTTAGGGACGGCCGTCCTAGAGACCCAGTACTTC
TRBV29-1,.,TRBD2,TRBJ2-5,CSAGRGGETQYF,TGCAGCGCGGGGAGGGGAGGAGAGACCCAGTACTTC
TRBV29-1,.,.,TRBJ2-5,CRVDGGGETQYF,TGCAGGGTTGACGGGGGCGGCGAGACCCAGTACTTC
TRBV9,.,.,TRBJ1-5,CASSRTGVNQPQHF,TGTGCCAGCAGCCGGACGGGAGTCAATCAGCCCCAGCATTTT
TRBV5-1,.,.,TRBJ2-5,CASRQPKETQYF,TGCGCCAGCAGACAGCCTAAAGAGACCCAGTACTTC